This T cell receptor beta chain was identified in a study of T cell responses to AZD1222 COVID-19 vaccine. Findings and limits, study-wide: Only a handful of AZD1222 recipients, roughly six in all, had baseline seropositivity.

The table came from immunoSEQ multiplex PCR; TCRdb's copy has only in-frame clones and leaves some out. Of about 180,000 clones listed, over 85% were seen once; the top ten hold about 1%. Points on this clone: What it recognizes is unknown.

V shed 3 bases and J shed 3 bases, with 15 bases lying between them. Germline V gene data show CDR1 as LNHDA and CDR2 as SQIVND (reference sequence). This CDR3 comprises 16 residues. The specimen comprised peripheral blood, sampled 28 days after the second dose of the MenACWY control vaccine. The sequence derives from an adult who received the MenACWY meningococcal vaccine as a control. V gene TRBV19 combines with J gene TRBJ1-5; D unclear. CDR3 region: CASSIAVSDPNQPQHF. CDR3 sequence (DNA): TGTGCCAGTAGTATTGCCGTGTCGGACCCCAATCAGCCCCAGCATTTT.